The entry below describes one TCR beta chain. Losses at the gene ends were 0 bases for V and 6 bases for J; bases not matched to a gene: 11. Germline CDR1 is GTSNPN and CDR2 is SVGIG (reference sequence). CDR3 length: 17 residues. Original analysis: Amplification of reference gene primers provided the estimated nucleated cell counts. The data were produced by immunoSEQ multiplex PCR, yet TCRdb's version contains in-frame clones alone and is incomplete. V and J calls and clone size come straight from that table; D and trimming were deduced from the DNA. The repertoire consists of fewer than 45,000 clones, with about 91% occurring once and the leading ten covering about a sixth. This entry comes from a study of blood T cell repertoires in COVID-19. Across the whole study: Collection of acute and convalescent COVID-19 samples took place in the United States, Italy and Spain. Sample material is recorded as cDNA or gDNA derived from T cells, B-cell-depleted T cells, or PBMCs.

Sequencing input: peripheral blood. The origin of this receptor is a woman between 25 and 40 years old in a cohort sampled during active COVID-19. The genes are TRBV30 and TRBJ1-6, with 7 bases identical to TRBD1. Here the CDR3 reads CAWSVRGLWSFNSPLHF. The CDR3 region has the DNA TGTGCCTGGAGTGTAAGGGGGCTTTGGTCATTTAATTCACCCCTCCACTTT.